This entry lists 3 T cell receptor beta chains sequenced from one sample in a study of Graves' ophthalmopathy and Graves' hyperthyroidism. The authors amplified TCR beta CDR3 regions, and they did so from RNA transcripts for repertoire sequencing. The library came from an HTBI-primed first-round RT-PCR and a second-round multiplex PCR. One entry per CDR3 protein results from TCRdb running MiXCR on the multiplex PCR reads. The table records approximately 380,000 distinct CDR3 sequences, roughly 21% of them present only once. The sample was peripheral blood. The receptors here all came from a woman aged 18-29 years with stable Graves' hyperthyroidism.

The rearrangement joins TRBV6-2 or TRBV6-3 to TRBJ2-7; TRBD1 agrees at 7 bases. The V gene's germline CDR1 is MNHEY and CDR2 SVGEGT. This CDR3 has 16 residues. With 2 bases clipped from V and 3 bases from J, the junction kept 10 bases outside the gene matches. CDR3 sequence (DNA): TGTGCCAGCAGTTACGACCGGGACAGAATCCTCTACGAGCAGTACTTC. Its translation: CASSYDRDRILYEQYF.

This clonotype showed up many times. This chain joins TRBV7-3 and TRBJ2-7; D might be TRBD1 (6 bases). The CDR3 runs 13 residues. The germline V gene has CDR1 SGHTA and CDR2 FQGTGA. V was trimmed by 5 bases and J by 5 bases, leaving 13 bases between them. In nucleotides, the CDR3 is TGTGCCAGCAGCCAGGCAGGGGTTCACGAGCAGTACTTC. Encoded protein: CASSQAGVHEQYF.

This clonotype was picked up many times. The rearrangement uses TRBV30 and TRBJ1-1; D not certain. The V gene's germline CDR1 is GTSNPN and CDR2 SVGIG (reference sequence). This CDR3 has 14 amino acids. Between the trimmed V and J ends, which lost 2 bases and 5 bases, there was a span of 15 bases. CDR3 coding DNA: TGTGCCTGGAGTCGGGGAGGGTCAGAGACTGAAGCTTTCTTT. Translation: CAWSRGGSETEAFF.